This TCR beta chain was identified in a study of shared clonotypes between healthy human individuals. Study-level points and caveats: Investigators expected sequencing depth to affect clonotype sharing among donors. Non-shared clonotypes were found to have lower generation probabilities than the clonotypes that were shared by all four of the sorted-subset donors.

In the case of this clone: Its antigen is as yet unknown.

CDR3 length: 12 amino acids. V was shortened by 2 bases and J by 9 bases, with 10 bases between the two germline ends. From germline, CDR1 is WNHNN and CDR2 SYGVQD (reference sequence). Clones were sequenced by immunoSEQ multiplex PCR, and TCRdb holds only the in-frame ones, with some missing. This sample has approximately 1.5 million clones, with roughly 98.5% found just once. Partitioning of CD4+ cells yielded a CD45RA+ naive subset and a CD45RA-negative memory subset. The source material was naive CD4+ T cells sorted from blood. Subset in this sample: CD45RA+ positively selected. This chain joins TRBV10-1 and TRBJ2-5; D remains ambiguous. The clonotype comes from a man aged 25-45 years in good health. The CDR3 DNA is TGCGCCAGCAGTGAGACCGGTCGGGCCCAGTACTTC. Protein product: CASSETGRAQYF.